This TCR beta chain derives from a study of control samples from healthy donors and cancer patients (dated by TCRdb to the early 2020s). The method behind the library was the immunoSEQ multiplex PCR assay. TCRdb's version of the immuneACCESS table is confined to in-frame rearrangements and falls short of the full clone set. An unresolved V gene accounts for under half of the shortfall where checked; the remainder is of unknown origin. The table for this sample lists tens of thousands of clones; 90% to 95% of them were counted only once. The top ten hold over 1.3% of the sample. The CDR3, cysteine through phenylalanine, is 15 amino acids long. Just the 45-base CDR3 DNA is kept, in frame starting at base 1. As encoded in the germline V gene, CDR1 is LGHNA while CDR2 is YNFKEQ. Trimming removed 0 bases from V and 2 bases from J, leaving 8 bases between the germline ends. Remarks on this clone: This receptor's antigen is unknown. The record has no base qualities; no much larger clone is one base away.

The rearranged segments are TRBV4-2 and TRBJ1-5; the D gene is perhaps TRBD1, from 6 matching bases. The clonotype originates from a woman aged 25 to 39 in good health. Sequenced sample: blood. The DNA sequence is given as TGTGCCAGCAGCCAAGAGAGACAGGGCAATCAGCCCCAGCATTTT. Protein translation: CASSQERQGNQPQHF.